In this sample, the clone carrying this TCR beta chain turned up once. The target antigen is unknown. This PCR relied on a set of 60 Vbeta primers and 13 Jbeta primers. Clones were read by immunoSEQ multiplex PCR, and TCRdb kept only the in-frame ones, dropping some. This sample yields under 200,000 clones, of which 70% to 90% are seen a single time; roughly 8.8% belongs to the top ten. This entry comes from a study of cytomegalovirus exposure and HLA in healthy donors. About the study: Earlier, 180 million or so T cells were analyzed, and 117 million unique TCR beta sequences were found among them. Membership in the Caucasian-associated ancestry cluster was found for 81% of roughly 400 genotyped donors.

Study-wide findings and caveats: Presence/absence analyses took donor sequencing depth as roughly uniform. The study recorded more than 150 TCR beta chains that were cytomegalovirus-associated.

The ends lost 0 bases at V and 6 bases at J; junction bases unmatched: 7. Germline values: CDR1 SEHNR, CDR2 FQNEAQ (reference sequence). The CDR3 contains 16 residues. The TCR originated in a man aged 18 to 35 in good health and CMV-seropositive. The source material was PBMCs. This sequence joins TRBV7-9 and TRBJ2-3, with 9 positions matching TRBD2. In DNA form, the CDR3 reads TGTGCCAGCAGCTTAGCGGCGGGGGGGCCTAGCGATACGCAGTATTTT. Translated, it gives CASSLAAGGPSDTQYF.